The clone carrying this T cell receptor beta chain was counted a single time. The missing conserved phenylalanine or tryptophan at the end of this CDR3 makes a read error likely. The entry originates in a study of PD-L1 blockade in urothelial cancer. The germline V gene has CDR1 SGHRS and CDR2 YFSETQ. Trimming stripped 0 bases from V and 2 bases from J, with 11 bases between. The CDR3 sequence is 15 residues long. The table came from immunoSEQ multiplex PCR; TCRdb's copy has only in-frame clones and leaves some out. Among some 35,000 clones listed, 82% were seen once. The receptor was isolated from a man aged 55 to 70 with urothelial cancer. This chain joins TRBV5-1 and TRBJ1-2, with D uncertain. The source material was PBMCs, sampled around atezolizumab (anti-PD-L1) treatment. The CDR3: CASSLAPDANYGYTS. CDR3 nucleotide sequence: TGCGCCAGCAGCTTGGCACCCGACGCCAACTATGGCTACACCTCC.